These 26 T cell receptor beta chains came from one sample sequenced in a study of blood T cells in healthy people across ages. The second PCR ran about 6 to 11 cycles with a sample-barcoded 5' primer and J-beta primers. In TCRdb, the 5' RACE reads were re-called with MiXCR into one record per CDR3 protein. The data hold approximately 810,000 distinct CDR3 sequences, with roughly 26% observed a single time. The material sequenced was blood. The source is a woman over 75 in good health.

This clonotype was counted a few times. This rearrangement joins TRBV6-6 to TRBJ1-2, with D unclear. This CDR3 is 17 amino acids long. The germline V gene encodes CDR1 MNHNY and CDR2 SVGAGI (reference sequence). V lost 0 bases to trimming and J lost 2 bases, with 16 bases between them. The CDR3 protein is CASSYSHGGRTNYGYTF. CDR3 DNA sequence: TGTGCCAGCAGTTACTCCCATGGTGGCAGAACAAACTATGGCTACACCTTC.

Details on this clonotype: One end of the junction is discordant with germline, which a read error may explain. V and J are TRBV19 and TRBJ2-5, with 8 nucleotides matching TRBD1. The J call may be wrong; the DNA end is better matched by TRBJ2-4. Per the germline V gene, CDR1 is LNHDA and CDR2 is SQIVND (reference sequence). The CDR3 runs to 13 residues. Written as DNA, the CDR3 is TGTGTCAGTATTGAGACAGGGGAAAACATTCAGTACTTC. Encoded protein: CVSIETGENIQYF.

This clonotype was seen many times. CDR3 amino acids: CSARVGTIKQYF. CDR3 DNA: TGCAGTGCTAGAGTCGGGACAATTAAGCAGTATTTT. The chain couples TRBV20-1 to TRBJ2-3; D may be TRBD1 (6 bases). Germline CDR1 DFQATT, CDR2 SNEGSKA (reference sequence). There are 12 residues in the CDR3. V lost 1 base to trimming and J lost 11 bases, with 13 bases between them.

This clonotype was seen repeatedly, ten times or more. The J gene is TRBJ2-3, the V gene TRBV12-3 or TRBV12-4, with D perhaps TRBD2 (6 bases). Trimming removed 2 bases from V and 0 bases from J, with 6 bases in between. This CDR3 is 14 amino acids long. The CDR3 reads CASSLSGSTDTQYF. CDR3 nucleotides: TGTGCCAGCAGTTTAAGCGGGAGCACAGATACGCAGTATTTT.

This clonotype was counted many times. The CDR3 DNA is TGCAGCGTTAAGACGAACCAAGAGACCCAGTACTTC. It is translated as CSVKTNQETQYF. The chain joins TRBV29-1 to TRBJ2-5; D gene unclear. V lost 5 bases and J 0 bases, leaving 7 bases between the germline ends. Germline CDR1 is SQVTM and CDR2 is ANQGSEA. The CDR3 runs to 12 residues. The full variable domain, rest sourced from reference TRBV29-1 and TRBJ2-5, is SAVISQKPSRDICQRGTSLTIQCQVDSQVTMMFWYRQQPGQSLTLIATANQGSEATYESGFVIDKFPISRPNLTFSTLTVSNMSPEDSSIYLCSVKTNQETQYFGPGTRLLVL.

The CDR3 DNA is TGCAGTGCTAGACAGATAGAAAACTATGGCTACACCTTC. This gives the protein CSARQIENYGYTF. The chain employs TRBV20-1 and TRBJ1-2, with D uncertain. The V end was cut by 2 bases, the J end by 2 bases, with 9 bases between. Per the germline V gene, CDR1 is DFQATT and CDR2 is SNEGSKA (reference sequence). CDR3 length: 13 amino acids.

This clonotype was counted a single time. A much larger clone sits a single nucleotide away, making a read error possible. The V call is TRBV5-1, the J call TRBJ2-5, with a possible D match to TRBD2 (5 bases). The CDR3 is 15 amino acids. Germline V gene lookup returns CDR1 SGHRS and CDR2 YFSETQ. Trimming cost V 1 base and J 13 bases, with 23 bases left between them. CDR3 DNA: TGCGCCAGCAGCTTGAATCGTCGGGGTCTGGATCAGCGGTACTTC. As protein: CASSLNRRGLDQRYF.

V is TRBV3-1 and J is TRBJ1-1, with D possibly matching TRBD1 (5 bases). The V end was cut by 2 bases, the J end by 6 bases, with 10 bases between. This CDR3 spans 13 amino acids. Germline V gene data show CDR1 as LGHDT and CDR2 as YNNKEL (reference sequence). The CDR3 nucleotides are TGTGCCAGCAGCCAAAGGGGAACGGCTGAAGCTTTCTTT. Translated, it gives CASSQRGTAEAFF.

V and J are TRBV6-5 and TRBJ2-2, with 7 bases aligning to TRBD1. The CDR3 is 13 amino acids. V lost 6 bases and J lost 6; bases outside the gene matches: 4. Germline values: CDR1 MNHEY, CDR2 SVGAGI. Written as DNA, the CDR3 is TGTGCCAGCAGGACAGGGCTAGCCGGGGAGCTGTTTTTT. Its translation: CASRTGLAGELFF.

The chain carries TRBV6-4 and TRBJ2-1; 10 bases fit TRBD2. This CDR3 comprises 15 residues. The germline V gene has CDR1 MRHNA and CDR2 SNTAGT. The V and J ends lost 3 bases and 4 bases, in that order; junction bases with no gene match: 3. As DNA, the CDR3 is TGTGCCAGCAGTGATGAAGCGGGAGGGTACAATGAGCAGTTCTTC. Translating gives CASSDEAGGYNEQFF.

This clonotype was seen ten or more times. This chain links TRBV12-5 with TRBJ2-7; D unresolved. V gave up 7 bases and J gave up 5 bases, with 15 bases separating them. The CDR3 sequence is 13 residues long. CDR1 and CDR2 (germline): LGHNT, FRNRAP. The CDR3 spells CASAAMGYHEQYF. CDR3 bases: TGTGCTAGTGCGGCGATGGGGTATCACGAGCAGTACTTC.

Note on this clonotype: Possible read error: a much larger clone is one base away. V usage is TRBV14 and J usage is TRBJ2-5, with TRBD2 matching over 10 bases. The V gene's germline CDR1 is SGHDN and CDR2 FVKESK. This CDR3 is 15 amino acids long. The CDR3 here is CASSQRLAGVETHYF. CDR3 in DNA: TGTGCCAGCAGCCAAAGGCTAGCGGGGGTTGAGACCCACTACTTC.

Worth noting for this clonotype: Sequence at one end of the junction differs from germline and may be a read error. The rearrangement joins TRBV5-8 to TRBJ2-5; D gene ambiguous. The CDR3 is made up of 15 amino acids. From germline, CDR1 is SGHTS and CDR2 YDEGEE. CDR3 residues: CASSLGRVDQETRYF. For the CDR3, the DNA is TGTGCCAGCAGCTTGGGAAGGGTCGACCAAGAGACCCGGTACTTC.

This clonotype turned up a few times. CDR3 amino acids: CSATRQVEAFF. Written as DNA, the CDR3 is TGCAGTGCTACCCGACAGGTTGAAGCTTTCTTT. V usage is TRBV20-1 and J usage is TRBJ1-1; a possible D gene is TRBD1 (6 bases). CDR3 length: 11 residues. V dropped 4 bases and J dropped 7 bases, with 10 bases sitting between them. The V gene's germline CDR1 is DFQATT and CDR2 SNEGSKA (reference sequence).

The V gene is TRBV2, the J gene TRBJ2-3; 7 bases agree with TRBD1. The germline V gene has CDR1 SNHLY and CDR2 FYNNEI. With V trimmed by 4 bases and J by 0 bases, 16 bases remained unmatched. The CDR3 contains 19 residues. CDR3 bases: TGTGCCAGCAGTGGTTTTGTCCACAGGGGTACTCTCAGCACAGATACGCAGTATTTT. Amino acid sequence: CASSGFVHRGTLSTDTQYF.

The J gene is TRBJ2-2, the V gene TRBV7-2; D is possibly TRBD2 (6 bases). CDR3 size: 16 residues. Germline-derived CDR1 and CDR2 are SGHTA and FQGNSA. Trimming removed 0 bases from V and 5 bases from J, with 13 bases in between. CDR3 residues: CASSLAGAGNTGELFF. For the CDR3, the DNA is TGTGCCAGCAGCTTAGCAGGGGCGGGAAATACCGGGGAGCTGTTTTTT.

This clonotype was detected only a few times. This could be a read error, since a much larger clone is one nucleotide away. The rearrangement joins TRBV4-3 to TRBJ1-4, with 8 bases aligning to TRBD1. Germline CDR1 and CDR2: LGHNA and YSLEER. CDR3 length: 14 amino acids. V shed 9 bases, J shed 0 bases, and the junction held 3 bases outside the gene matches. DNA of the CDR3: TGCGCCAGTGGACAGGGCACAACTAATGAAAAACTGTTTTTT. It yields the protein CASGQGTTNEKLFF.

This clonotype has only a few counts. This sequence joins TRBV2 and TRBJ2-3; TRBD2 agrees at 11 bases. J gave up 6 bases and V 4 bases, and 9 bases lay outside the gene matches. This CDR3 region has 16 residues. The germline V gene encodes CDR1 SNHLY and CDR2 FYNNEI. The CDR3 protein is CASSVRLAGGGDTQYF. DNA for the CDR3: TGTGCCAGCAGTGTGAGGCTAGCGGGGGGAGGGGATACGCAGTATTTT.

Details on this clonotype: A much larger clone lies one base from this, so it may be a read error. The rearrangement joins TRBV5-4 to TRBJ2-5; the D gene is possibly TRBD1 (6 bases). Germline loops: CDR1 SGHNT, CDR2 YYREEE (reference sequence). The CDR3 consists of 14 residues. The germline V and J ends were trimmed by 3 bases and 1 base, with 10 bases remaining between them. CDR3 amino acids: CASSCRTAQETQYF. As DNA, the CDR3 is TGTGCCAGCAGCTGCCGGACAGCCCAAGAGACCCAGTACTTC. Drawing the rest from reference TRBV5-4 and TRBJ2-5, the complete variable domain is ETGVTQSPTHLIKTRGQQVTLRCSSQSGHNTVSWYQQALGQGPQFIFQYYREEENGRGNFPPRFSGLQFPNYSSELNVNALELDDSALYLCASSCRTAQETQYFGPGTRLLVL.

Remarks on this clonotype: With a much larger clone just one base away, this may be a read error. The CDR3 region has the DNA TGCGGTGCTCTCCCGCCTAGCGGGGGGACCTACCAAGAGACCCAGTACTTC. Translating gives CGALPPSGGTYQETQYF. The rearrangement links TRBV20-1 to TRBJ2-5, with 11 bases that match TRBD2. The CDR3 sequence is 17 residues long. CDR1 and CDR2 (germline): DFQATT, SNEGSKA (reference sequence).

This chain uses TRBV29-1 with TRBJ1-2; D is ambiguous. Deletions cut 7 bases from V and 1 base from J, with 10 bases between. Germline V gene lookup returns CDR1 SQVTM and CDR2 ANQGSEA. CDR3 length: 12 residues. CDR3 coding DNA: TGCAGCGCTGCGAACATTAACTATGGCTACACCTTC. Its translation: CSAANINYGYTF.

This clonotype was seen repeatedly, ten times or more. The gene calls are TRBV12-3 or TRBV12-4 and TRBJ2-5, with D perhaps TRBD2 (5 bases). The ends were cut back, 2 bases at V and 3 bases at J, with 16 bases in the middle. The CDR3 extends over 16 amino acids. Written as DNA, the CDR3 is TGTGCCAGCAGTTTACGATCAGCGGTCCTTAAAGAGACCCAGTACTTC. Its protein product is CASSLRSAVLKETQYF.

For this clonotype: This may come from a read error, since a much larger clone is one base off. The CDR3 DNA follows: TGTGCCAGCAGTCGGGGGAGACCTTCCTACAATGAGCAGTACTTC. Its translation: CASSRGRPSYNEQYF. V usage is TRBV6-2 or TRBV6-3 and J usage is TRBJ2-1, with TRBD2 as a possible D gene (6 bases). The end of the DNA fits TRBJ2-7 better, so the J call may be wrong. Germline V gene data show CDR1 as MNHEY and CDR2 as SVGEGT. This CDR3 contains 15 residues.

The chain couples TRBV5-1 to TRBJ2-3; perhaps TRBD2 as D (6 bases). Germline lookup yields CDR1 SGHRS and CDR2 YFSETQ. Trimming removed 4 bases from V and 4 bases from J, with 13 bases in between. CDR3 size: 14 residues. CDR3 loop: CASSPRRDSDTQYF. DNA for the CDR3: TGCGCCAGCAGCCCTCGGAGGGACTCAGATACGCAGTATTTT. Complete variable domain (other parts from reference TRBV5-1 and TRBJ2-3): KAGVTQTPRYLIKTRGQQVTLSCSPISGHRSVSWYQQTPGQGLQFLFEYFSETQRNKGNFPGRFSGRQFSNSRSEMNVSTLELGDSALYLCASSPRRDSDTQYFGPGTRLTVL.

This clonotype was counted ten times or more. The CDR3 protein is CASSLATRSDEQFF. The CDR3 DNA follows: TGTGCCAGCAGTTTAGCTACGAGGTCGGATGAGCAGTTCTTC. The rearrangement uses TRBV12-3 or TRBV12-4 and TRBJ2-1; no firm D call. V lost 0 bases and J 8 bases, leaving 11 bases between the germline ends. The CDR3 has 14 amino acids.

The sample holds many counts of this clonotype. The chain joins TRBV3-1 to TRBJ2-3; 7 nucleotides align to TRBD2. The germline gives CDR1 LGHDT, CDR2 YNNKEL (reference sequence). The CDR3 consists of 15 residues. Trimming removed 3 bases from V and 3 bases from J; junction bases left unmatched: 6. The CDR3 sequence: CASSHAGTMTDTQYF. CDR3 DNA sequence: TGTGCCAGCAGCCACGCCGGGACTATGACAGATACGCAGTATTTT.